These T cell receptor beta chains were read from a single sample in a study of shared clonotypes between healthy human individuals. Profiled with immunoSEQ multiplex PCR; TCRdb holds only in-frame clones, not every one. This table has around 1.1 million clones, roughly 77% appearing once. The source material was memory CD4+ T cells from PBMCs. The receptor set was obtained from a young man in good health. Some clones in this sample may be carry-over from other donors' samples. Each CDR3 is given without its conserved first and last residue.

v_call	j_call	cdr3_aa
TRBV9	TRBJ2-1	ASSARTVVTSYNEQF
TRBV18	TRBJ1-3	ASSPGRVNSGNTIY
TRBV28	TRBJ1-5	ATKLGGAGQPQH
TRBV29-1	TRBJ1-1	SVGLADTEAF
TRBV5-1	TRBJ1-2	ASSSRDSGSA
TRBV14	TRBJ2-1	ASSPKGAGAWYEQF
TRBV28	TRBJ2-2	ALGGGNTGELF
TRBV9	TRBJ2-2	ASSAGQIMAGELF
TRBV5-1	TRBJ2-7	ASSLGGTASYEQY
TRBV2	TRBJ1-2	ASTKDLNYGYT
TRBV7-2	TRBJ1-2	ASSLVSAGDRNPGYT
TRBV19	TRBJ2-7	ASTPGGAYEQY
TRBV18	TRBJ2-2	ASSPAGQGTGELF
TRBV7-3	TRBJ1-1	ASSLGAGGTEAF
TRBV7-9	TRBJ2-7	ASSLRLAGGLYEQY
TRBV28	TRBJ1-5	ASSRTVSNQPQH
TRBV7-2	TRBJ2-5	ASSWGPAGHQETQY
TRBV6-5	TRBJ2-7	ASTRLQGALEQY
TRBV30	TRBJ2-3	AWSGGGRKDTQY
TRBV2	TRBJ1-5	ASSERAASQPQH
TRBV4-3	TRBJ2-2	ASSQDWGQQYTGELF
TRBV6-6	TRBJ1-2	ASRDAGDYGYT
TRBV5-1	TRBJ2-7	ASSLAGGGSTSEQY
TRBV28	TRBJ2-1	ASSSMRLAGEVNEQF
TRBV28	TRBJ2-7	ASRQGPLTSYEQY
TRBV7-2	TRBJ2-3	ASSLGYQPGTQY
TRBV2	TRBJ2-7	ASSGDTNYEQY
TRBV9	TRBJ1-1	ASSVEAGGGTEAF
TRBV28	TRBJ2-7	ASSLSGYEQY
TRBV5-5	TRBJ1-3	ASSLGGSGNTIY
TRBV9	TRBJ2-5	ASSVGSGRFAETQY
TRBV5-6	TRBJ2-3	ASSPGQGVLDTQY
TRBV28	TRBJ1-2	ASSRTYGYT
TRBV5-1	TRBJ2-6	ARGQGARPGANVLT
TRBV5-1	TRBJ2-7	ASSLRWGGEQY
TRBV5-1	TRBJ2-7	ASSLGSSSYEQY
TRBV28	TRBJ2-7	ASSVLGQKSEQY
TRBV2	TRBJ2-5	ASSPRGQAEY
TRBV29-1	TRBJ2-1	SVGGLGRRSSYNEQF
TRBV9	TRBJ1-5	ASTRSGLGNQPQH
TRBV29-1	TRBJ1-2	SASNGGGYT
TRBV5-1	TRBJ2-2	ASSQMGVTVTGELF
TRBV7-3	TRBJ2-2	ASSLTAVARGGELF
TRBV9	TRBJ1-5	ASSAQGGDHQPQH
TRBV30	TRBJ1-5	AWSPRASNQPQH
TRBV30	TRBJ2-7	AWSLTTAGGREQY
TRBV4-2	TRBJ2-7	ASSQTGTSGSGEQY
TRBV2	TRBJ1-4	ASTIQDRRSEKLF
TRBV18	TRBJ2-2	ASSLPGRGNGELF
TRBV5-1	TRBJ2-1	ASSLPLLAEHNEQF
TRBV6-1	TRBJ2-7	ASSEWRKQY
TRBV15	TRBJ1-2	ATSGGSPRGGYT
TRBV5-1	TRBJ2-1	ASSLDVPGLAANEQF